This T cell receptor (beta chain) originates from a study of CD8 T cells in ankylosing spondylitis. The CDR3 length is 16 residues. Germline lookup yields CDR1 MGHRA and CDR2 YSYEKL. The V end lost 0 bases, the J end lost 8 bases, and 20 bases lay between the germline ends. TCRdb processed the 5' RACE reads anew with MiXCR; each CDR3 protein has one entry. The data hold 240,000 or so distinct CDR3 sequences, with over 8.5% observed a single time. The sample holds a few counts of this clonotype. This may come from a read error, since a much larger clone is one base off. The chain combines TRBV4-1 with TRBJ2-7; D is uncertain. This receptor was obtained from a male donor with ankylosing spondylitis or in good health (not recorded which). Input material: blood, either unsorted or a sorted T cell fraction (not recorded which). CDR3 DNA: TGCGCCAGCAGCCAAGACCTCGGTTCAGCTGCGTCCAAGCAGTACTTC. Translating it yields CASSQDLGSAASKQYF.